This paragraph covers one TCR beta chain sequence. The sample is drawn from a study of cytomegalovirus exposure and HLA in healthy donors. PCR used 60 Vbeta primers and 13 Jbeta primers. The repertoire was sequenced with immunoSEQ multiplex PCR; TCRdb's copy has only in-frame clones and lacks some. In total, the table holds 70,000 to 80,000 clones. J gave up 0 bases and V 4 bases, and 6 bases lay outside the gene matches. The CDR3 is made up of 15 amino acids. The germline CDR1 and CDR2 sequences are SGHDT and YYEEEE. The specimen was PBMCs. The chain uses TRBV5-6 and TRBJ2-7; 8 bases agree with TRBD2. The receptor's source is a man in his forties or fifties in good health and CMV-seronegative. CDR3 region: CASSLLADHSYEQYF. Written as DNA, the CDR3 is TGTGCCAGCAGCCTACTAGCGGACCACTCCTACGAGCAGTACTTC.